In this sample, the clone carrying this TCR beta chain turned up many times. Its specificity is not known. Per the germline V gene, CDR1 is SGHTS and CDR2 is YDEGEE. V lost 1 base, J lost 3 bases, and 4 bases stayed unmatched. The CDR3 has 15 amino acids. These data originate in a study of T cell repertoires in cytomegalovirus infection. TCRdb used MiXCR to reprocess the reads, holding one entry per CDR3 protein. The table includes some 800,000 distinct CDR3 sequences, around a third detected once. Findings and limits, study-wide: Public TCR beta family frequency separated CMV-and-HLA carriers, including in an independent cohort.

This receptor was obtained from a human donor in good health (CMV status not recorded). Some clones in this sample may be carry-over from other donors' samples. Sequences were derived from cultured CD8+ T cells from PBMCs, sampled from culture after CMV antigen stimulation. The V and J genes are TRBV5-8 and TRBJ2-1; 7 bases match TRBD2. In DNA, the CDR3 is TGTGCCAGCAGCTTGATGGCTAGCGGCTACAATGAGCAGTTCTTC. Protein: CASSLMASGYNEQFF.